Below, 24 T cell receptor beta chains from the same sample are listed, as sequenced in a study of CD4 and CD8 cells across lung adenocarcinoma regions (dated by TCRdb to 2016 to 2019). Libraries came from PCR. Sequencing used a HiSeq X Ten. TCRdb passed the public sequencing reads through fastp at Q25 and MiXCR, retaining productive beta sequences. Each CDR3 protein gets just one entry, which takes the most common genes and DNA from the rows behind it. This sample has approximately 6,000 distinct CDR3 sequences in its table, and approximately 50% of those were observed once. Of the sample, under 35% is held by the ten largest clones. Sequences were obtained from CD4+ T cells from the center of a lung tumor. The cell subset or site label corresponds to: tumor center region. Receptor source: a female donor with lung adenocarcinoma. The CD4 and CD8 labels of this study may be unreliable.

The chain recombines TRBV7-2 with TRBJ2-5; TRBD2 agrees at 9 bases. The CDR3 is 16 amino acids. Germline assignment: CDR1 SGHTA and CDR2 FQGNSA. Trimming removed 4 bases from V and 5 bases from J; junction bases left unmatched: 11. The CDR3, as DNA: TGTGCCAGCAGCTCCCCTGGCGGGAGGGCCCGGGAGACCCAGTACTTC. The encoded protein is CASSSPGGRARETQYF.

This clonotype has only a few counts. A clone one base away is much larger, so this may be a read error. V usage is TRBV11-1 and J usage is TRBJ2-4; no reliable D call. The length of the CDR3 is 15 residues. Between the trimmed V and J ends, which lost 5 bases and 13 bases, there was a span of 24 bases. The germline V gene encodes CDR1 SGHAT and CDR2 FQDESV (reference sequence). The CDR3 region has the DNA TGTGCCAGCAGCCTCCGGTCGCAGGTTGGCAATGAGCAGTACTTC. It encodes CASSLRSQVGNEQYF.

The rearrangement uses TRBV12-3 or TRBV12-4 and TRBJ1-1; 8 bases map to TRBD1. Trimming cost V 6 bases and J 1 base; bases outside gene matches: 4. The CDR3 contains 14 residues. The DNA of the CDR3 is TGTGCCAGCAGCCGGACAGGGAAGAACACTGAAGCTTTCTTT. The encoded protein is CASSRTGKNTEAFF.

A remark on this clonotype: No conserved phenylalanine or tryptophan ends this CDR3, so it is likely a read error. CDR3 region: CPVRALNQATQYS. CDR3 nucleotide sequence: TGCCCCGTCCGTGCTTTGAACCAAGCGACCCAGTACTCC. V gene TRBV10-3 combines with J gene TRBJ2-5, with unresolved D. This CDR3 is 13 amino acids long. Germline V gene sequence: CDR1 ENHRY, CDR2 SYGVKD.

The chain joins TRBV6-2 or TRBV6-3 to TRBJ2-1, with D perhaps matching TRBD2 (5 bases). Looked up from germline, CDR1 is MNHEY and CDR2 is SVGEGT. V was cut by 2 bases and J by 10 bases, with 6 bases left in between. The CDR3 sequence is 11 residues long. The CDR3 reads CASSYGGEQFF. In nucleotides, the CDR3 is TGTGCCAGCAGTTACGGAGGCGAGCAGTTCTTC.

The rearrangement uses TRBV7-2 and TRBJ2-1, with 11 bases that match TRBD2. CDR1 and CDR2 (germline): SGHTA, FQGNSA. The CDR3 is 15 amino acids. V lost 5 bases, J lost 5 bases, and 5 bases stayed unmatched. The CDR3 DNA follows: TGTGCCAGCAGCAATCTAGCGGGAGGCCACAATGAGCAGTTCTTC. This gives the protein CASSNLAGGHNEQFF.

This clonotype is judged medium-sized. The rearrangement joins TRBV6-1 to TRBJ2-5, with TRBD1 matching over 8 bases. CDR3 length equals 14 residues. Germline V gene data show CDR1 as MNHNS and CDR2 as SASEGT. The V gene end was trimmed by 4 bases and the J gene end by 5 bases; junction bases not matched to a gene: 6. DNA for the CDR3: TGTGCCAGCAGTGGCCCGGACAGGGTTGAGACCCAGTACTTC. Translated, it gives CASSGPDRVETQYF.

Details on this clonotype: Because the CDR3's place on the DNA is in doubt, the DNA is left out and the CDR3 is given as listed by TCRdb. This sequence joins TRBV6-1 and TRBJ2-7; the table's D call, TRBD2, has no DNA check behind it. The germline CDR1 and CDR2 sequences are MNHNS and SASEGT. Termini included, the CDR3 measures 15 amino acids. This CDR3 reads CASSFGSGSADTQSF.

This chain's CDR3 is CASSSRTGGSYEQYF. The CDR3 DNA reads TGTGCCAGCAGTTCCCGGACAGGGGGCTCCTACGAGCAGTACTTC. The chain couples TRBV27 to TRBJ2-1; 10 bases fit TRBD1. The J call could be wrong; TRBJ2-7 is a better fit for the DNA end. The CDR3 extends over 15 amino acids. CDR1 is MNHEY, CDR2 SMNVEV, per germline (reference sequence).

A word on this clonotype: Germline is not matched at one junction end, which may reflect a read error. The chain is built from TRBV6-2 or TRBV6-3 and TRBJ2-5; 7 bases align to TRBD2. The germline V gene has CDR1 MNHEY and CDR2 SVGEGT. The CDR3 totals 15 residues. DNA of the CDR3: TGTGCCGGGAGTTACGGGGCGGGAGACCAAGATACCCAGTATTTC. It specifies CAGSYGAGDQDTQYF.

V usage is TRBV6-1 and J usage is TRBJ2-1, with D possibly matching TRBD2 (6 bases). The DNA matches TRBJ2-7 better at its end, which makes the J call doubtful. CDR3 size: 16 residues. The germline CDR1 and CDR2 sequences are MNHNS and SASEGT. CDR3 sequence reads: CASCRSRDSSSYEQYF. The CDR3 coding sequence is TGTGCCAGCTGCCGCAGCCGGGACTCGAGCTCCTACGAGCAGTACTTC.

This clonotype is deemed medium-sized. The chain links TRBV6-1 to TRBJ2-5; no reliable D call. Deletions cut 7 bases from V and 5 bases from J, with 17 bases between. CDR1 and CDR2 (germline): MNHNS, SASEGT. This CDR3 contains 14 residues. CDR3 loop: CASNQFGVWETQYF. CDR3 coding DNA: TGTGCCAGCAACCAGTTTGGGGTATGGGAGACCCAGTACTTC.

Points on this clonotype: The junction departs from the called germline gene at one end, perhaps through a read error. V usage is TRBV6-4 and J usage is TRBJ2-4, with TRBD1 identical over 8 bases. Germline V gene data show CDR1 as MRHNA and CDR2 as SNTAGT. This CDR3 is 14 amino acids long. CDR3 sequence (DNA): TGTGGCAGCAGCGGACAGGGTGGCAAAGATACGCAGTACTTC. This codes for CGSSGQGGKDTQYF.

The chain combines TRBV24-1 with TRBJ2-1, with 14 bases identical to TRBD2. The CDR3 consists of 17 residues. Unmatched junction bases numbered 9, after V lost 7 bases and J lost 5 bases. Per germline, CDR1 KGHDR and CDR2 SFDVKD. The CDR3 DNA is TGTGCCACCAGATATGAGACTAGCGGGAGGGGACACAATGAGCAGTTCTTC. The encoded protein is CATRYETSGRGHNEQFF.

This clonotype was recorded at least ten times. DNA for the CDR3: TGTGCCAGCAGTTTTGCGCGGACAGGGGTATGGGAGACCCAGTACTTC. Residues: CASSFARTGVWETQYF. This chain joins TRBV28 and TRBJ2-1, with TRBD1 matching 9 bases. The DNA matches TRBJ2-5 better at its end, which makes the J call doubtful. The CDR3 totals 16 residues. CDR1 and CDR2 from the germline V gene are MDHEN and SYDVKM.

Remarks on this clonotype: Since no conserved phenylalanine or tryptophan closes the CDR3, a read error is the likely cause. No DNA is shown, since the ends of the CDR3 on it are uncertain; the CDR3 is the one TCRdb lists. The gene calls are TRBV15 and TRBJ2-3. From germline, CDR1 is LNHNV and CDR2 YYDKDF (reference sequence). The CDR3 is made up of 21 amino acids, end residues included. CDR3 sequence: CATTPGTYFYFSSKSFKKMLY.

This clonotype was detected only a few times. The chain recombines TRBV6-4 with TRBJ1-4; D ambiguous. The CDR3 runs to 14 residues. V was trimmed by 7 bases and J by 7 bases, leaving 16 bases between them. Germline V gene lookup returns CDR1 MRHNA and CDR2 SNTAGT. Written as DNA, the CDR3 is TGTGCCAGCAACAACGGAGGGAAGGGTGAAAAACTGTTTTTT. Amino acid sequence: CASNNGGKGEKLFF.

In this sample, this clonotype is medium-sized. The CDR3 sequence: CAISPSSGTDTQYF. CDR3 bases: TGTGCCATCTCTCCATCTAGCGGGACAGATACGCAGTATTTT. The chain is built from TRBV10-3 and TRBJ2-3, with 8 bases fitting TRBD2. V lost 8 bases, J lost 3 bases, and 7 bases stayed unmatched. The germline CDR1 and CDR2 sequences are ENHRY and SYGVKD. The CDR3 extends over 14 amino acids.

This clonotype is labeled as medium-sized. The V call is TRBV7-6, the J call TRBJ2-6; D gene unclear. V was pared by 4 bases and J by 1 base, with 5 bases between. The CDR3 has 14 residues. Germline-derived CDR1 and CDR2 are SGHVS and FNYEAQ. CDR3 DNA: TGTGCCAGCAGCTCCTTGTCTGGGGCCAACGTCCTGACTTTC. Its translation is CASSSLSGANVLTF. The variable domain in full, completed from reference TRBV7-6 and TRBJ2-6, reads GAGVSQSPRYKVTKRGQDVALRCDPISGHVSLYWYRQALGQGPEFLTYFNYEAQQDKSGLPNDRFSAERPEGSISTLTIQRTEQRDSAMYRCASSSLSGANVLTFGAGSRLTVL.

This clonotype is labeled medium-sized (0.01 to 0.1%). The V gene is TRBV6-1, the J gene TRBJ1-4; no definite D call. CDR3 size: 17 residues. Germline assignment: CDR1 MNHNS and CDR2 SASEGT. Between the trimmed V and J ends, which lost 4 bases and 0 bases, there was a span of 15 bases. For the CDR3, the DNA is TGTGCCAGCAGTGCGTTATACGTACAAGCAACTAATGAAAAACTGTTTTTT. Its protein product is CASSALYVQATNEKLFF.

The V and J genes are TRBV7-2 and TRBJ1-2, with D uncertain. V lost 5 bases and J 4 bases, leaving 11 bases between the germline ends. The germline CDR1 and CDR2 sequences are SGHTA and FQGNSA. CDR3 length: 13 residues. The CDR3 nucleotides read TGTGCCAGCAGCGCCGACACCCGCTATGGCTACACCTTC. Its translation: CASSADTRYGYTF.

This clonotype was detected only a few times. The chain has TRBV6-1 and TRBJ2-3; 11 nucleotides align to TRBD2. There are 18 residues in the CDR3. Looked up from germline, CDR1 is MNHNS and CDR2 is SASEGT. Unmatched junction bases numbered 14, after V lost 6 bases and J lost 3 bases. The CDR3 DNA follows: TGTGCCAGCAGCAAGATGACTAGCGGGGTTGGGGAGACAGATACGCAGTATTTT. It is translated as CASSKMTSGVGETDTQYF.

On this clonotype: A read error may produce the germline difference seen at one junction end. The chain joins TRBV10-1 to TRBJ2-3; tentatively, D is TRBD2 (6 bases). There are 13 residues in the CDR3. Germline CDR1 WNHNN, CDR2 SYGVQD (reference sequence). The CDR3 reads CVTGLGATDMQYF. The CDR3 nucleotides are TGCGTCACGGGACTGGGAGCCACAGACATGCAGTATTTC.

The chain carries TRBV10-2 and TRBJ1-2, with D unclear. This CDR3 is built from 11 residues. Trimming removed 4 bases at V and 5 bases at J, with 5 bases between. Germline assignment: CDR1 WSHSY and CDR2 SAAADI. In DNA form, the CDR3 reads TGCGCCAGCAGTGCTGGGTATGGCTACACCTTC. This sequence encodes CASSAGYGYTF.